These 5 T cell receptor beta chains came from one sample sequenced in a study of cytomegalovirus exposure and HLA in healthy donors. The PCR made use of 60 Vbeta and 13 Jbeta primers. Assay used: immunoSEQ multiplex PCR; TCRdb lists only in-frame clones, some missing. Its clone listing holds 80,000 to 100,000 clones. Source material: PBMCs. The receptors derive from a man aged 50 to 60 in good health and CMV-seropositive.

The V and J genes are TRBV18 and TRBJ1-2; D is undetermined. The CDR3 covers 14 residues. Between the trimmed V and J ends, which lost 0 bases and 3 bases, there was a span of 8 bases. Germline lookup yields CDR1 KGHSH and CDR2 LQKENI. CDR3 sequence: CASSPPRVYYGYTF. The CDR3 DNA reads TGTGCCAGCTCACCACCTAGAGTGTACTATGGCTACACCTTC.

The chain recombines TRBV5-1 with TRBJ2-2; 7 bases align to TRBD1. CDR1 and CDR2 from the germline V gene are SGHRS and YFSETQ. V trimming: 2 bases; J trimming: 0 bases; junction bases outside the gene matches: 13. The CDR3 consists of 19 residues. DNA for the CDR3: TGCGCCAGCAGCTTCCGGGACAGCGTTTTGACCCCGAACACCGGGGAGCTGTTTTTT. Its translation is CASSFRDSVLTPNTGELFF.

This chain joins TRBV6-1 and TRBJ1-5; no firm D call. The V and J ends lost 1 base and 4 bases respectively, with 14 bases between them. The length of the CDR3 is 16 residues. Germline loops: CDR1 MNHNS, CDR2 SASEGT. CDR3 DNA: TGTGCCAGCAGTGAAGTCCCGCCCAGAGGGAATCAGCCCCAGCATTTT. Translation: CASSEVPPRGNQPQHF.

The rearrangement uses TRBV5-1 and TRBJ1-2; 9 bases match TRBD1. This CDR3 region has 13 residues. After removal of 4 bases from V and 6 bases from J, the junction contained 4 bases not matched to a gene. Germline CDR1 SGHRS, CDR2 YFSETQ. CDR3 DNA: TGCGCCAGCAGCAGGGACAGGGCTGATGGCTACACCTTC. This encodes CASSRDRADGYTF.

The rearrangement uses TRBV7-8 and TRBJ1-1; D possibly corresponds to TRBD1 (5 bases). CDR1 is SGHVS and CDR2 is FQNEAQ in the germline V gene. V gave up 6 bases and J gave up 2 bases, with 13 bases separating them. The CDR3 loop spans 14 amino acids. DNA of the CDR3: TGTGCCAGCAGGTTCGACAGCTTAAACACTGAAGCTTTCTTT. Its protein is CASRFDSLNTEAFF.